A single sample gave rise to the 9 T cell receptor beta chains below, sequenced in a study of T cell changes during pregnancy in multiple sclerosis. TCRdb's copy holds only in-frame clones and misses some; the assay was immunoSEQ multiplex PCR. Here the sample spans some 30,000 clones, over 75% being singletons. The source material was CD8+ T cells from peripheral blood mononuclear cells, sampled in the second trimester of pregnancy. All receptors derive from a female donor with multiple sclerosis, enrolled in a pregnancy study.

The chain joins TRBV21-1 to TRBJ2-5; the table names TRBD2, a call not compared with the DNA. TRBV21-1 is described as a pseudogene. This CDR3 has 17 amino acids. CDR3 coding DNA: TGTGCCAGCCCGGGCGAGCGGGAGCGCCCTGACCAAGAGACCCAGTACTTC. It is translated as CASPGERERPDQETQYF.

This clone was detected a few times. The V gene is TRBV4-2, the J gene TRBJ2-7; 11 nucleotides align to TRBD2. The CDR3 consists of 15 residues. CDR1 and CDR2 (germline): LGHNA, YNFKEQ. The J segment lost 4 bases and the V segment lost 0 bases, leaving 2 bases of the junction unmatched. CDR3 loop: CASSQDLAGGYEQYF. Here the CDR3 DNA reads TGTGCCAGCAGCCAAGATCTAGCGGGAGGTTACGAGCAGTACTTC.

The chain combines TRBV7-9 with TRBJ2-2; 8 bases are shared with TRBD1. Germline values: CDR1 SEHNR, CDR2 FQNEAQ (reference sequence). Unmatched junction bases numbered 7, after V lost 5 bases and J lost 5 bases. The CDR3 covers 15 residues. The CDR3 region has the DNA TGTGCCAGCAGCAAAGGACAGGGTTTAACCGGGGAGCTGTTTTTT. Translated: CASSKGQGLTGELFF.

The chain carries TRBV5-1 and TRBJ2-1; 9 bases are a match to TRBD2. J gave up 8 bases and V 7 bases, and 13 bases lay outside the gene matches. Per the germline V gene, CDR1 is SGHRS and CDR2 is YFSETQ. This CDR3 has 15 residues. In DNA form, the CDR3 reads TGCGCCAGCGTTTTCGGTAGCGGGAGTTGGGATGAGCAGTTCTTC. This translates into CASVFGSGSWDEQFF.

This clone is a singleton in its sample. CDR3 protein: CASSVEEGALTDTQYF. The CDR3 DNA is TGTGCCAGCAGTGTAGAGGAGGGAGCCCTCACAGATACGCAGTATTTT. This chain links TRBV2 with TRBJ2-3, with D possibly being TRBD2 (6 bases). The V gene's germline CDR1 is SNHLY and CDR2 FYNNEI. V was clipped by 4 bases and J by 2 bases, with 16 bases between them. The CDR3 has 16 residues.

The J gene is TRBJ2-5, the V gene TRBV7-9, with 8 bases lining up with TRBD1. Germline V CDR1 and CDR2: SEHNR, FQNEAQ (reference sequence). The CDR3 is 14 residues long. The V and J ends lost 5 bases and 3 bases, in that order; junction bases with no gene match: 5. The CDR3: CASSLDREEETQYF. CDR3 DNA sequence: TGTGCCAGCAGCCTGGACAGGGAAGAAGAGACCCAGTACTTC.

The rearrangement uses TRBV4-3 and TRBJ2-2; 7 bases match TRBD1. The germline CDR1 and CDR2 sequences are LGHNA and YSLEER. This CDR3 has 15 residues. V shed 1 base, J shed 5 bases, and the junction held 4 bases outside the gene matches. The CDR3 here is CASSQGQGMTGELFF. The CDR3 coding sequence is TGCGCCAGCAGCCAAGGACAGGGTATGACCGGGGAGCTGTTTTTT.

This clone showed up just once. V and J are TRBV12-5 and TRBJ2-3; 13 bases align to TRBD2. CDR1 is LGHNT and CDR2 is FRNRAP in the germline V gene. The CDR3 consists of 15 residues. V lost 5 bases, J lost 3 bases, and 2 bases stayed unmatched. The CDR3 region is CASGGGLAGTDTQYF. The CDR3 DNA is TGTGCTAGTGGTGGGGGACTAGCGGGGACAGATACGCAGTATTTT.

The V call is TRBV4-1, the J call TRBJ2-2; TRBD1 might be the D (5 bases). V was clipped by 3 bases and J by 7 bases, with 15 bases between them. The CDR3 has 15 residues. CDR1 and CDR2 from the germline V gene are MGHRA and YSYEKL. CDR3 sequence (DNA): TGCGCCAGCAGCCATTATGTAGGGGAAGGCGGGGAGCTGTTTTTT. This gives the protein CASSHYVGEGGELFF.